This T cell receptor (beta chain) was found in a study of T cell responses to AZD1222 COVID-19 vaccine. V gave up 2 bases and J gave up 9 bases, with 11 bases separating them. Germline V gives CDR1 SGHDN, CDR2 FVKESK. This CDR3 has 14 amino acids. TCRdb's table, derived via immunoSEQ multiplex PCR, lists solely in-frame clones and lacks some. The table has some 150,000 clones, roughly 91% seen once. J is TRBJ1-6 and V is TRBV14; maybe TRBD1 (6 bases). This TCR came from an adult in good health. This specimen was peripheral blood, taken on day 0 of AZD1222 vaccination. The CDR3 DNA sequence: TGTGCCAGCAGCCAACTGACAGGCCCTTCACCCCTCCACTTT. This codes for CASSQLTGPSPLHF.